This T cell receptor beta chain was documented in a study of T cell responses to AZD1222 COVID-19 vaccine. With regard to this clone: Antigen: not known.

The CDR3 totals 14 residues. Trimming pared 6 bases from V and 1 base from J, leaving 12 bases between. CDR1 and CDR2 (germline): SGHRS, YFSETQ. General study points: Seropositivity was recorded at baseline in only a handful of AZD1222 recipients. Possibly, clonal diversity was underestimated; donors were largely white British and included more females.

This table comes from immunoSEQ multiplex PCR, and its TCRdb copy is limited to in-frame clones, with some not included. The sample lists some 180,000 clones, around 90% occurring once. The sample consisted of peripheral blood, taken 28 days after the second AZD1222 dose. This rearrangement joins TRBV5-1 to TRBJ2-3; D ambiguous. This sequence was found in an adult who received the AZD1222 COVID-19 vaccine. The CDR3 spells CASTPDQGTDTQYF. In DNA form, the CDR3 reads TGCGCCAGCACCCCTGATCAGGGCACAGATACGCAGTATTTT.